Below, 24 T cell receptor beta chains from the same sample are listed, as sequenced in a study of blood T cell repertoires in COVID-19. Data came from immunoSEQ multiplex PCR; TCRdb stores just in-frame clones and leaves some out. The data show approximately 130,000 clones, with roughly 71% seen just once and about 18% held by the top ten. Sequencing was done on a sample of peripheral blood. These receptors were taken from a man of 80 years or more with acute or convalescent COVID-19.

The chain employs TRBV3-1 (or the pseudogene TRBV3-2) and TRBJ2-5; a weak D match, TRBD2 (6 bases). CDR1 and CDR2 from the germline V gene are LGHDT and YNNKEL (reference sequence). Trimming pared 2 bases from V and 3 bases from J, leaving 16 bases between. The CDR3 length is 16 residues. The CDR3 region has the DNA TGTGCCAGCAGCCAACTCCGCGGGGTAATCAAAGAGACCCAGTACTTC. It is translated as CASSQLRGVIKETQYF.

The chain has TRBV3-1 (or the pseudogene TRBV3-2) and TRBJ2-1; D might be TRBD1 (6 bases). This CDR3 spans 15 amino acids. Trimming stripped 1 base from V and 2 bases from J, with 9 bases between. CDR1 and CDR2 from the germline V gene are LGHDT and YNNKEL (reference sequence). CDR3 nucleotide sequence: TGTGCCAGCAGCCAAGGCCAGGGGACCTACAATGAGCAGTTCTTC. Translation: CASSQGQGTYNEQFF.

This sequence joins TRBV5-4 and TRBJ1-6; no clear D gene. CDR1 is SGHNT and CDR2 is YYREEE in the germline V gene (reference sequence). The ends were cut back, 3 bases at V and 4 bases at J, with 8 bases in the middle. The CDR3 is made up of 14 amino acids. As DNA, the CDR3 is TGTGCCAGCAGCTCGGAACAGTATAATTCACCCCTCCACTTT. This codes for CASSSEQYNSPLHF.

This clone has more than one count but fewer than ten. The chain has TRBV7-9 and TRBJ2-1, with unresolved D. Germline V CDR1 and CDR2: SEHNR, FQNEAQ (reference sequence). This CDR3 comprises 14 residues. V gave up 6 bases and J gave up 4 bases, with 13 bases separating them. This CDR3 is CASSLTEPYNEQFF. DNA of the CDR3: TGTGCCAGCAGTCTAACCGAGCCTTACAATGAGCAGTTCTTC.

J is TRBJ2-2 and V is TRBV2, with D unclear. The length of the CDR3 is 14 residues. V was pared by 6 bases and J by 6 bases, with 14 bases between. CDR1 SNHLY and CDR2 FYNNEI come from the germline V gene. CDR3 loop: CASRVVSEAGELFF. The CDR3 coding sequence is TGTGCCAGCAGGGTAGTTTCTGAGGCCGGGGAGCTGTTTTTT.

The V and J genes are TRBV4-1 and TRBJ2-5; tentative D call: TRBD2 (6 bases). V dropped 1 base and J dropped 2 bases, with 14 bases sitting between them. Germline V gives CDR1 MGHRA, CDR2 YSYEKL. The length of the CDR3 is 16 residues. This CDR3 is CASSQGFGGWQETQYF. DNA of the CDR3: TGCGCCAGCAGCCAAGGGTTCGGGGGATGGCAAGAGACCCAGTACTTC.

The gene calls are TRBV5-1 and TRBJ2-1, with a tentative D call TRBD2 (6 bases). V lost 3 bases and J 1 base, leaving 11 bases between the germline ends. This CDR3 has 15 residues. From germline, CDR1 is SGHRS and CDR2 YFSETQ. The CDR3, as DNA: TGCGCCAGCAGCTACTCCGGGACTTCCTACAATGAGCAGTTCTTC. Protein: CASSYSGTSYNEQFF.

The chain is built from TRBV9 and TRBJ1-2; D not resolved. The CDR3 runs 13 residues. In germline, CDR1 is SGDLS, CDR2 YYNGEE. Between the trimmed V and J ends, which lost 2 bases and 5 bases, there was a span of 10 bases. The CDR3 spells CASSVLAGYGYTF. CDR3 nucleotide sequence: TGTGCCAGCAGCGTTCTGGCCGGGTATGGCTACACCTTC.

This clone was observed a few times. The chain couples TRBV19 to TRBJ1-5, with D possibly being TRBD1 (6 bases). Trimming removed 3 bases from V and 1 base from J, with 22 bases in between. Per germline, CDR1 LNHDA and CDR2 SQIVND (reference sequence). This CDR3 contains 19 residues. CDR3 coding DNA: TGTGCCAGTAGTATGATGGACACAGGGTCCGCAGAGAGCAATCAGCCCCAGCATTTT. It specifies CASSMMDTGSAESNQPQHF.

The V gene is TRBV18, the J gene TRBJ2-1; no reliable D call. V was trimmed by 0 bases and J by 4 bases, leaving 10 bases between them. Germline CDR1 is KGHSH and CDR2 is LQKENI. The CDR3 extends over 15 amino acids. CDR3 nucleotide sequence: TGTGCCAGCTCACCACCCATGTTTCAGTACAATGAGCAGTTCTTC. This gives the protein CASSPPMFQYNEQFF.

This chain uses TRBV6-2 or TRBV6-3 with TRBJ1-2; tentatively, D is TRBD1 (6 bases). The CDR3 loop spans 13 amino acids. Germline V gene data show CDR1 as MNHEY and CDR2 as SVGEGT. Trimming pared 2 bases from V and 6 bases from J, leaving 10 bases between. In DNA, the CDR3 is TGTGCCAGCAGTTACCGGGGGGGCCATGGCTACACCTTC. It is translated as CASSYRGGHGYTF.

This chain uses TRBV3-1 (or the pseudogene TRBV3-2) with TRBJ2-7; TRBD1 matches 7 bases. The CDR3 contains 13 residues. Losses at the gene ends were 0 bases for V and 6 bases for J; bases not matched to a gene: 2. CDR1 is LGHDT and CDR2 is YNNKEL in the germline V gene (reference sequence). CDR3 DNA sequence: TGTGCCAGCAGCCAAGACGACAGGGCCGAGCAGTACTTC. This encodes CASSQDDRAEQYF.

CDR3 in amino acids: CATSRGQLNEKLFF. In DNA, the CDR3 is TGTGCCACCAGCAGAGGGCAGTTGAATGAAAAACTGTTTTTT. The chain links TRBV15 to TRBJ1-4; D not resolved. The CDR3 is 14 amino acids. The V gene lost 1 base and the J gene lost 5 bases, with 8 bases spanning the gap. Germline V gene lookup returns CDR1 LNHNV and CDR2 YYDKDF (reference sequence).

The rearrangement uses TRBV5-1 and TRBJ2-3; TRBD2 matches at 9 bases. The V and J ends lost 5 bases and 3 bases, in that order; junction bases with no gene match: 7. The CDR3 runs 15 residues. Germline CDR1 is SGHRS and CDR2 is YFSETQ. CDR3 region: CASRSGLAQTDTQYF. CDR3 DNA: TGCGCCAGCAGGTCGGGACTAGCTCAGACAGATACGCAGTATTTT.

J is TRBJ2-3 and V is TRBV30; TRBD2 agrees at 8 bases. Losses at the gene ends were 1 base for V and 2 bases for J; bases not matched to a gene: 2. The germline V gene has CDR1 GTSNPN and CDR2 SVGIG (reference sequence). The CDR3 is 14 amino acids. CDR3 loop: CAWSGLAPTDTQYF. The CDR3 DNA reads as TGTGCCTGGAGTGGACTAGCGCCCACAGATACGCAGTATTTT.

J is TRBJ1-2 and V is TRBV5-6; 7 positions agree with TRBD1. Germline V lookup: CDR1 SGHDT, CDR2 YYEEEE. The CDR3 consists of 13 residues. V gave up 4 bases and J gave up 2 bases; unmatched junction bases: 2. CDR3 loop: CASSPDRNYGYTF. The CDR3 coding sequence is TGTGCCAGCAGCCCGGACAGGAACTATGGCTACACCTTC. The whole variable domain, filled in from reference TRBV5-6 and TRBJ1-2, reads DAGVTQSPTHLIKTRGQQVTLRCSPKSGHDTVSWYQQALGQGPQFIFQYYEEEERQRGNFPDRFSGHQFPNYSSELNVNALLLGDSALYLCASSPDRNYGYTFGSGTRLTVV.

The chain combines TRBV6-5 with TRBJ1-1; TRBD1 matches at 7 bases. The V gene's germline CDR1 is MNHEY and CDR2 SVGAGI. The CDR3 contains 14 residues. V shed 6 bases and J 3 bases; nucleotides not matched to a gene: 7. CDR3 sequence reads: CASRKGAADTEAFF. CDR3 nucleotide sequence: TGTGCCAGCAGAAAGGGGGCTGCCGACACTGAAGCTTTCTTT.

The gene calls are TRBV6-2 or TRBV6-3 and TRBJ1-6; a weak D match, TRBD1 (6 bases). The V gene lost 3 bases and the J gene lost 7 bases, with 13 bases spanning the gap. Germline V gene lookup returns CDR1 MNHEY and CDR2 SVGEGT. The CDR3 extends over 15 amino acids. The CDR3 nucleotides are TGTGCCAGCAGTTATGCGACTACAGGGAATTCACCCCTCCACTTT. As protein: CASSYATTGNSPLHF.

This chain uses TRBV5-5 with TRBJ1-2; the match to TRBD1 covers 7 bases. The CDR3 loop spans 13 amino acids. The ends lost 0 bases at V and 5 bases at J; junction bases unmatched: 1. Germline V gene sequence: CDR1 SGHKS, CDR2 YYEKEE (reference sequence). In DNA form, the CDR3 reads TGTGCCAGCAGCTTGGGGACAGGTTATGGCTACACCTTC. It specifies CASSLGTGYGYTF.

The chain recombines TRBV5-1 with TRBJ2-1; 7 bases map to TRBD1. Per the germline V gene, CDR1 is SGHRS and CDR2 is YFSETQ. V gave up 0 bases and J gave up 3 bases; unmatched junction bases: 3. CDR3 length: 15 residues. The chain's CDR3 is CASSLETGYYNEQFF. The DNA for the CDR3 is TGCGCCAGCAGCTTGGAGACAGGGTACTACAATGAGCAGTTCTTC.

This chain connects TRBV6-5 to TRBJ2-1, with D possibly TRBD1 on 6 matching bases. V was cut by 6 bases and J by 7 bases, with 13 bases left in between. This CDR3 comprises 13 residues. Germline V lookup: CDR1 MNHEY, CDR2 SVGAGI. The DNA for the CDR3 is TGTGCCAGCAGATTACAGGGTTCTAATGAGCAGTTCTTC. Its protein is CASRLQGSNEQFF.

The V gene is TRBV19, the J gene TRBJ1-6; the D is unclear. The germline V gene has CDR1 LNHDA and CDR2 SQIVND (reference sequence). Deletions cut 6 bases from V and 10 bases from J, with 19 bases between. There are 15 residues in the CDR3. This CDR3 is CASSLAVQHGSPLHF. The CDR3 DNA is TGTGCCAGTAGCCTCGCGGTCCAACACGGCTCACCCCTCCACTTT.

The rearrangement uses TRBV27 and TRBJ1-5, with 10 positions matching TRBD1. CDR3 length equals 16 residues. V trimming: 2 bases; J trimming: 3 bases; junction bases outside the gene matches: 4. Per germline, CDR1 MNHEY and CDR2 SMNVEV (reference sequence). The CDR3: CASSLMGQGFNQPQHF. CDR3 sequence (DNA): TGTGCCAGCAGTTTAATGGGACAGGGGTTCAATCAGCCCCAGCATTTT.

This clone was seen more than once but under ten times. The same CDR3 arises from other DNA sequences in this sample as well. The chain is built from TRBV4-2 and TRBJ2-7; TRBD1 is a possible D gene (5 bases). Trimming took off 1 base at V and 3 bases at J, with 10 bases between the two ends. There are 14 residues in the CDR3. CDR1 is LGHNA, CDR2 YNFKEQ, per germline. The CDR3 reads CASSQGTGRYEQYF. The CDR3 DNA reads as TGTGCCAGCAGCCAAGGTACAGGTCGCTACGAGCAGTACTTC.